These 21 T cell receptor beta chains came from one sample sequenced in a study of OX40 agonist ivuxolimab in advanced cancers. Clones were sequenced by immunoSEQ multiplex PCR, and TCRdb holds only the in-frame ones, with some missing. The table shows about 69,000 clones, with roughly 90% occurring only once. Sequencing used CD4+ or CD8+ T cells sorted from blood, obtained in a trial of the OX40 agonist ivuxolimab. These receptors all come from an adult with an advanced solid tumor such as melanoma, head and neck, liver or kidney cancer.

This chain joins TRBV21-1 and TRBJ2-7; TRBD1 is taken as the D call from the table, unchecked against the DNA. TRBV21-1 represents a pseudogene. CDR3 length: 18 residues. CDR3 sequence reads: CASSKALLRRDRGLEQYF. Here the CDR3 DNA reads TGTGCCAGCAGCAAAGCGCTTTTGAGAAGGGACAGGGGGCTCGAGCAGTACTTC.

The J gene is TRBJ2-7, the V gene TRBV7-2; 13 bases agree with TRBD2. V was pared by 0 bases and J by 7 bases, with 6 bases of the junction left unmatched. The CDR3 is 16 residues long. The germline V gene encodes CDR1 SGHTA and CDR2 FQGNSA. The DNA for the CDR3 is TGTGCCAGCAGCTTAGCGCAGGGACTAGCGGGATTTGAGCAGTACTTC. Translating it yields CASSLAQGLAGFEQYF.

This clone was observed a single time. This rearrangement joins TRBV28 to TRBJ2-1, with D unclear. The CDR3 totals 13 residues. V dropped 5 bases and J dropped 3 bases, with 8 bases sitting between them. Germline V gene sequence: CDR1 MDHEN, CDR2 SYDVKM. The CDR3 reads CASSTPSYNEQFF. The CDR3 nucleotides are TGTGCCAGCAGTACCCCGAGCTACAATGAGCAGTTCTTC. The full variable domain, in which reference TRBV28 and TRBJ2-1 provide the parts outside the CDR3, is DVKVTQSSRYLVKRTGEKVFLECVQDMDHENMFWYRQDPGLGLRLIYFSYDVKMKEKGDIPEGYSVSREKKERFSLILESASTNQTSMYLCASSTPSYNEQFFGPGTRLTVL.

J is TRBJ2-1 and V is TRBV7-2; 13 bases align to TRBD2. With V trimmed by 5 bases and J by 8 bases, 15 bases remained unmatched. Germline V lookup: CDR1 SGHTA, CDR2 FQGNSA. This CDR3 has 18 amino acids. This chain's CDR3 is CASSRTSGSQGTFDEQFF. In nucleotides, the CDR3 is TGTGCCAGCAGCCGGACTAGCGGGAGTCAAGGTACATTCGATGAGCAGTTCTTC.

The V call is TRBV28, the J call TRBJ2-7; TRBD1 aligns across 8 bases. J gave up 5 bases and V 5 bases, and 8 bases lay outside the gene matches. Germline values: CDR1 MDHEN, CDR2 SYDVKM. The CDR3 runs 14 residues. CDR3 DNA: TGTGCCAGCAGTCCCTGGACAGGGACGCACGAGCAGTACTTC. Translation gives CASSPWTGTHEQYF.

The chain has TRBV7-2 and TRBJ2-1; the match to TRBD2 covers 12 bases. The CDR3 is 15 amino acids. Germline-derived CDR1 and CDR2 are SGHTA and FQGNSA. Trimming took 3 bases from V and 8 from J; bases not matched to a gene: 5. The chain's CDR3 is CASSFLAGGSHEQFF. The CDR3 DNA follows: TGTGCCAGCAGCTTTCTAGCGGGAGGGTCGCATGAGCAGTTCTTC.

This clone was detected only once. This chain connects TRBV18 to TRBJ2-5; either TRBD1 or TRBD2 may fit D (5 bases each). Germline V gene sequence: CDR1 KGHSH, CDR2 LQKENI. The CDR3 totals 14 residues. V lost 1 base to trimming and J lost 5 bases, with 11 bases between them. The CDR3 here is CASSPLGGIETQYF. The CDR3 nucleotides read TGTGCCAGCTCACCACTTGGGGGAATCGAGACCCAGTACTTC.

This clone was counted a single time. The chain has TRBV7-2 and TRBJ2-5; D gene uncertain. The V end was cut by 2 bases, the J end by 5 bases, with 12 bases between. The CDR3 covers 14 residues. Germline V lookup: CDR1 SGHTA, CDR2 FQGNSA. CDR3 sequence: CASSLSRWRETQYF. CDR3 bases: TGTGCCAGCAGCTTATCTAGATGGCGGGAGACCCAGTACTTC.

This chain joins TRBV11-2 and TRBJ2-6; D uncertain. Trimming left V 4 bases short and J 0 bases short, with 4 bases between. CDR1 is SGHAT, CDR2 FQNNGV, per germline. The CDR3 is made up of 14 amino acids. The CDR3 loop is CASSWLSGANVLTF. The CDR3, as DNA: TGTGCCAGCAGCTGGCTCTCTGGGGCCAACGTCCTGACTTTC.

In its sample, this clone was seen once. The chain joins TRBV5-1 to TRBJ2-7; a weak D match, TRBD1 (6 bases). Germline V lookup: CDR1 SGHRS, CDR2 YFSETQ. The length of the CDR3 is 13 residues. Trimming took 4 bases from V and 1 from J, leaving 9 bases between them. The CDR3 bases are TGCGCCAGCAGCACTACAGGGTCCTACGAGCAGTACTTC. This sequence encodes CASSTTGSYEQYF.

The DNA of the CDR3 is TGTGCCAGCAGCTTAATCCCCGGGCGGGATGGTGAAGAGCAGTTCTTC. Translating gives CASSLIPGRDGEEQFF. The chain is built from TRBV7-3 and TRBJ2-1; D is possibly TRBD2 (6 bases). The CDR3 runs to 16 residues. Trimming took off 1 base at V and 10 bases at J, with 20 bases between the two ends. CDR1 is SGHTA, CDR2 FQGTGA, per germline.

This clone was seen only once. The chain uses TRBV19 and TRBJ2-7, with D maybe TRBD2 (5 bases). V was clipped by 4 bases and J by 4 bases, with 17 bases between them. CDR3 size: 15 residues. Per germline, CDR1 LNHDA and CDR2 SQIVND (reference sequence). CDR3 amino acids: CASSKVGGLRYEQYF. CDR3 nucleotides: TGTGCCAGTAGTAAGGTAGGCGGGTTAAGATACGAGCAGTACTTC.

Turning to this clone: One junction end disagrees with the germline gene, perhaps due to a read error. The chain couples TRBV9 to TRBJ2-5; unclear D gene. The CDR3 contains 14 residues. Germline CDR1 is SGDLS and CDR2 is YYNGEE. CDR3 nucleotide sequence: TGTGCCGGCAGCCCGAGGCCAAACGGGGAGACCCAGTACTTC. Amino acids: CAGSPRPNGETQYF.

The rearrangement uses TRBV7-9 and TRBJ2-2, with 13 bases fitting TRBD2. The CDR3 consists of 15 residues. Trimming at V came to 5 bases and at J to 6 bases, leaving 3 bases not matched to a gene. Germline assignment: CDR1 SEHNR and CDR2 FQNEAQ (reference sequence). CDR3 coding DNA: TGTGCCAGCAGCCGACTAGCGGGAGGTCCCGGGGAGCTGTTTTTT. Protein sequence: CASSRLAGGPGELFF.

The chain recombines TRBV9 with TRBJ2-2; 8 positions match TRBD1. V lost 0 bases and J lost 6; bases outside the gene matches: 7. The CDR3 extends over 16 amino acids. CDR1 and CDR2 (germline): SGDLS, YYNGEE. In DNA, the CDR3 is TGTGCCAGCAGCGTAGTAGGACAGGGATGGTCCGGGGAGCTGTTTTTT. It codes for CASSVVGQGWSGELFF.

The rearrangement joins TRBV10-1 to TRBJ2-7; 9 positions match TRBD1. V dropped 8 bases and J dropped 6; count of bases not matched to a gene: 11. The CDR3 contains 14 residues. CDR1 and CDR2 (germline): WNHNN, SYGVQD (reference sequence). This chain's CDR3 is CASGPGQGIFEQYF. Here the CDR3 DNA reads TGCGCCAGCGGACCGGGACAGGGAATATTCGAGCAGTACTTC.

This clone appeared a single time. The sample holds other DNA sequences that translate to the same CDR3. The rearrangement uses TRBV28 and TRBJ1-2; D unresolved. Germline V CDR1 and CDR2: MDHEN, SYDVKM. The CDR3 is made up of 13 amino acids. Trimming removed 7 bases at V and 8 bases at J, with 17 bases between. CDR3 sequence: CASTLTQPYGYTF. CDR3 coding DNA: TGTGCCAGCACCTTGACCCAGCCCTACGGCTACACCTTC.

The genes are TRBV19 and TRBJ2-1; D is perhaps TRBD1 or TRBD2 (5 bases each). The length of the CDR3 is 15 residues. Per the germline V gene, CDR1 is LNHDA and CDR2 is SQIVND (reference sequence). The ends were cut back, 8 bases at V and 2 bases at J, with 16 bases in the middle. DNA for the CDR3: TGTGCCAGTTGTAGGGACCCAAGGACCTACAATGAGCAGTTCTTC. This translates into CASCRDPRTYNEQFF.

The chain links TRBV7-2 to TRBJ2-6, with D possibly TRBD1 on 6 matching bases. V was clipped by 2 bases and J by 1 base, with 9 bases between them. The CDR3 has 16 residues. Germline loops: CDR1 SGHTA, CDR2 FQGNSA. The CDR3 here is CASSLYTGSGANVLTF. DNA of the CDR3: TGTGCCAGCAGCTTATACACAGGGTCTGGGGCCAACGTCCTGACTTTC.

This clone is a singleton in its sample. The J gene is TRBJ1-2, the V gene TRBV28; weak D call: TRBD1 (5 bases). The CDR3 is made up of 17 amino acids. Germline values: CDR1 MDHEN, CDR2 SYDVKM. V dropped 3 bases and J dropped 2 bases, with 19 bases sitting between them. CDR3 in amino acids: CASSFGPRQMGNYGYTF. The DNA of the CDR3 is TGTGCCAGCAGTTTTGGCCCGAGACAGATGGGGAACTATGGCTACACCTTC.

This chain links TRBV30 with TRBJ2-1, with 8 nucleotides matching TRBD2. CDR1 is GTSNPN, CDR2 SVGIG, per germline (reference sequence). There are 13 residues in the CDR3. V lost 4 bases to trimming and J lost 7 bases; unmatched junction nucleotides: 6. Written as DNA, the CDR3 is TGTGCCTGGATCCTAGCGGGCTCAAATGAGCAGTTCTTC. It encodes CAWILAGSNEQFF.